This TCR beta chain was sequenced in a study of T cell changes during pregnancy in multiple sclerosis. CDR1 and CDR2 from the germline V gene are SGHRS and YFSETQ. The CDR3 is made up of 14 amino acids. V lost 4 bases to trimming and J lost 5 bases; unmatched junction nucleotides: 4. Generated by immunoSEQ multiplex PCR, the TCRdb table keeps only in-frame clones and is missing some. The table records around 86,000 clones, 85% to 95% of them present only once. The starting material was peripheral blood, obtained in the first trimester of pregnancy. The source is a female donor with multiple sclerosis, enrolled in a pregnancy study. J is TRBJ2-5 and V is TRBV5-1, with 11 nucleotides matching TRBD2. This CDR3 reads CASSTLAGDETQYF. CDR3 nucleotides: TGCGCCAGCAGCACACTAGCGGGAGATGAGACCCAGTACTTC.